This entry lists 21 T cell receptor beta chains sequenced from one sample in a study of cytotoxic CD8 clonotypes in ibrutinib-treated CLL. Clones were sequenced by immunoSEQ multiplex PCR, and TCRdb holds only the in-frame ones, with some missing. Of tens of thousands of clones in the sample, 55% to 65% were seen once. This material consisted of PBMCs, taken before ibrutinib treatment. Receptors were obtained from a human donor with chronic lymphocytic leukemia.

This clone came up once. This rearrangement joins TRBV6-1 to TRBJ1-5; no clear D gene. The CDR3 runs to 14 residues. Trimming removed 3 bases from V and 0 bases from J, with 6 bases in between. From germline, CDR1 is MNHNS and CDR2 SASEGT. The chain's CDR3 is CASSDMNSNQPQHF. Here the CDR3 DNA reads TGTGCCAGCAGTGACATGAATAGCAATCAGCCCCAGCATTTT.

The chain uses TRBV5-6 and TRBJ1-3, with D tentatively TRBD1 (6 bases). Germline V gene data show CDR1 as SGHDT and CDR2 as YYEEEE. The CDR3 has 15 residues. V lost 4 bases to trimming and J lost 0 bases, with 11 bases between them. This CDR3 reads CASSDGQSSGNTIYF. The CDR3 DNA is TGTGCCAGCAGCGACGGACAGAGCTCTGGAAACACCATATATTTT.

The gene calls are TRBV30 and TRBJ1-5; D ambiguous. The CDR3 length is 18 residues. CDR1 GTSNPN and CDR2 SVGIG come from the germline V gene (reference sequence). V lost 0 bases, J lost 0 bases, and 18 bases lay in between. CDR3 nucleotides: TGTGCCTGGAGTGTTTCTCGGGCTGGCCTATATAGCAATCAGCCCCAGCATTTT. Translated: CAWSVSRAGLYSNQPQHF.

The V call is TRBV19, the J call TRBJ2-1, with D hard to call. Between the trimmed V and J ends, which lost 2 bases and 2 bases, there was a span of 4 bases. Germline V gives CDR1 LNHDA, CDR2 SQIVND (reference sequence). The CDR3 contains 13 residues. CDR3 in DNA: TGTGCCAGTAGTATAAACGCCTACAATGAGCAGTTCTTC. This translates into CASSINAYNEQFF.

This clone is medium-sized in the sample. The chain couples TRBV11-2 to TRBJ1-1, with unresolved D. This CDR3 contains 13 residues. Germline V gene sequence: CDR1 SGHAT, CDR2 FQNNGV. Trimming took 5 bases from V and 5 from J, leaving 12 bases between them. CDR3 coding DNA: TGTGCCAGCAGCACCTGGGCCGCGACTGAAGCTTTCTTT. This codes for CASSTWAATEAFF.

The chain combines TRBV6-5 with TRBJ2-7, with TRBD1 matching over 7 bases. After removal of 2 bases from V and 2 bases from J, the junction contained 3 bases not matched to a gene. Germline CDR1 MNHEY, CDR2 SVGAGI. There are 14 residues in the CDR3. DNA for the CDR3: TGTGCCAGCAGTTACGAAAGGGGGCCCTACGAGCAGTACTTC. This codes for CASSYERGPYEQYF.

This clone has only a few counts. The rearrangement uses TRBV21-1 and TRBJ2-3. TRBV21-1 is a pseudogene. This CDR3 contains 8 residues. For the CDR3, the DNA is TGTGCCAGCAGCAAGAAGTATTTT. Encoded protein: CASSKKYF.

The chain uses TRBV4-1 and TRBJ2-6, with TRBD1 matching 9 bases. V dropped 3 bases and J dropped 0; count of bases not matched to a gene: 3. The CDR3 has 17 residues. The germline CDR1 and CDR2 sequences are MGHRA and YSYEKL. The CDR3 DNA is TGCGCCAGCAGCCAGGGACAGGGCCTCTCTGGGGCCAACGTCCTGACTTTC. Residues: CASSQGQGLSGANVLTF.

The chain has TRBV5-1 and TRBJ1-4, with a weak D call TRBD1 (5 bases). The CDR3 has 15 amino acids. The germline V gene has CDR1 SGHRS and CDR2 YFSETQ. Trimming removed 3 bases from V and 7 bases from J, with 16 bases in between. CDR3 DNA: TGCGCCAGCAGCTCAACCGGGACCAAGGGTGAAAAACTGTTTTTT. Translating it yields CASSSTGTKGEKLFF.

This clone was recorded once. J is TRBJ1-2 and V is TRBV18; a weak D match, TRBD1 (5 bases). From germline, CDR1 is KGHSH and CDR2 LQKENI. Trimming pared 3 bases from V and 0 bases from J, leaving 17 bases between. The CDR3 is 17 amino acids. The DNA for the CDR3 is TGTGCCAGCTCACCTTCGTCAGGGAACTCAGCTAACTATGGCTACACCTTC. It codes for CASSPSSGNSANYGYTF.

This chain uses TRBV11-2 with TRBJ2-2, with D uncertain. In germline, CDR1 is SGHAT, CDR2 FQNNGV. This CDR3 is 13 amino acids long. Trimming removed 0 bases from V and 2 bases from J, with 1 base in between. The CDR3 DNA is TGTGCCAGCAGCTTAGAAAACACCGGGGAGCTGTTTTTT. Translation: CASSLENTGELFF.

This clone has a single count. The chain recombines TRBV9 with TRBJ1-5, with unresolved D. This CDR3 spans 12 amino acids. V lost 7 bases and J lost 2, with 7 bases in between. Germline CDR1 reads SGDLS; CDR2 reads YYNGEE. The CDR3 spells CASGWGNQPQHF. In DNA, the CDR3 is TGTGCCAGCGGGTGGGGCAATCAGCCCCAGCATTTT.

The chain uses TRBV5-6 and TRBJ2-4, with a tentative D call TRBD2 (5 bases). V was trimmed by 7 bases and J by 5 bases, leaving 7 bases between them. This CDR3 comprises 11 residues. Germline V gives CDR1 SGHDT, CDR2 YYEEEE. The CDR3 nucleotides are TGTGCCAGCGCCGGGGAAAACATTCAGTACTTC. It codes for CASAGENIQYF.

This clone was detected only once. The same CDR3 arises from other DNA sequences in this sample as well. The CDR3 reads CASSLSGGYGNTIYF. As DNA, the CDR3 is TGTGCCAGCAGCTTATCAGGGGGGTATGGAAACACCATATATTTT. The rearrangement joins TRBV7-3 to TRBJ1-3; TRBD1 agrees at 7 bases. Germline trimming cut 2 bases from V and 3 bases from J; bases unmatched to any gene: 4. This CDR3 comprises 15 residues. Germline CDR1 reads SGHTA; CDR2 reads FQGTGA.

The V gene is TRBV29-1, the J gene TRBJ2-5; no clear D. CDR3 size: 13 residues. Trimming left V 3 bases short and J 2 bases short, with 10 bases between. From germline, CDR1 is SQVTM and CDR2 ANQGSEA. This CDR3 is CSVDRWAQETQYF. Here the CDR3 DNA reads TGCAGCGTTGATCGGTGGGCACAAGAGACCCAGTACTTC.

The chain carries TRBV9 and TRBJ2-1; D tentatively fits TRBD1 or TRBD2 (5 bases each). V was shortened by 2 bases and J by 5 bases, with 23 bases between the two germline ends. This CDR3 is 18 amino acids long. From germline, CDR1 is SGDLS and CDR2 YYNGEE. The CDR3 reads CASSVSYGAAIPHNEQFF. CDR3 nucleotide sequence: TGTGCCAGCAGCGTTTCCTACGGGGCGGCCATCCCTCACAATGAGCAGTTCTTC. The full variable domain, completed using reference TRBV9 and TRBJ2-1, is DSGVTQTPKHLITATGQRVTLRCSPRSGDLSVYWYQQSLDQGLQFLIQYYNGEERAKGNILERFSAQQFPDLHSELNLSSLELGDSALYFCASSVSYGAAIPHNEQFFGPGTRLTVL.

The rearrangement joins TRBV7-3 to TRBJ2-5; D is unclear. Germline assignment: CDR1 SGHTA and CDR2 FQGTGA. This CDR3 has 15 amino acids. Trimming took 0 bases from V and 5 from J, leaving 13 bases between them. CDR3 amino acids: CASSLTSNSVETQYF. The CDR3 nucleotides are TGTGCCAGCAGCTTAACCAGCAATTCGGTGGAGACCCAGTACTTC.

The CDR3 nucleotides are TGCGCCAGCAGCTTAGGGGACTCGGGGGCCAACGTCCTGACTTTC. Translated, it gives CASSLGDSGANVLTF. The V gene is TRBV5-1, the J gene TRBJ2-6, with D possibly matching TRBD2 (6 bases). Germline V lookup: CDR1 SGHRS, CDR2 YFSETQ. This CDR3 is 15 amino acids long. V shed 2 bases and J shed 4 bases, with 10 bases lying between them. Together with reference TRBV5-1 and TRBJ2-6, the CDR3 gives the full variable domain: KAGVTQTPRYLIKTRGQQVTLSCSPISGHRSVSWYQQTPGQGLQFLFEYFSETQRNKGNFPGRFSGRQFSNSRSEMNVSTLELGDSALYLCASSLGDSGANVLTFGAGSRLTVL.

The rearrangement links TRBV5-1 to TRBJ2-2; 9 bases are a match to TRBD1. The J segment lost 6 bases and the V segment lost 4 bases, leaving 7 bases of the junction unmatched. The V gene's germline CDR1 is SGHRS and CDR2 YFSETQ. The CDR3 extends over 15 amino acids. CDR3 residues: CASSPQGQGAGELFF. CDR3 coding DNA: TGCGCCAGCAGCCCCCAGGGACAGGGCGCCGGGGAGCTGTTTTTT. The whole variable domain, filled in from reference TRBV5-1 and TRBJ2-2, reads KAGVTQTPRYLIKTRGQQVTLSCSPISGHRSVSWYQQTPGQGLQFLFEYFSETQRNKGNFPGRFSGRQFSNSRSEMNVSTLELGDSALYLCASSPQGQGAGELFFGEGSRLTVL.

This clone was seen a few times. Other DNA sequences in this sample translate to the same CDR3. V is TRBV4-1 and J is TRBJ2-7, with 11 bases matching TRBD1. In germline, CDR1 is MGHRA, CDR2 YSYEKL. The CDR3 contains 15 residues. After removal of 3 bases from V and 2 bases from J, the junction contained 3 bases not matched to a gene. Here the CDR3 DNA reads TGCGCCAGCAGCCAGGGGACAGGGGGGACCTACGAGCAGTACTTC. This sequence encodes CASSQGTGGTYEQYF.

The chain couples TRBV11-3 to TRBJ2-7, with TRBD1 matching over 7 bases. The CDR3 runs 13 residues. Germline loops: CDR1 SGHNT, CDR2 YENEEA. The ends lost 5 bases at V and 0 bases at J; junction bases unmatched: 1. CDR3 DNA sequence: TGTGCCAGCAGCCCAGGGGGCTCCTACGAGCAGTACTTC. Translated, it gives CASSPGGSYEQYF.